What follows are 19 T cell receptor beta chains derived from one specimen sequenced in a study of T cell responses to AZD1222 COVID-19 vaccine. Some clones are missing from TCRdb's copy, which holds only in-frame ones; the method was immunoSEQ multiplex PCR. The sample yields approximately 30,000 clones, around 78% seen once. The sample here was peripheral blood, taken 28 days after the second AZD1222 dose. The source of these receptors is an adult who received the AZD1222 COVID-19 vaccine.

The rearrangement links TRBV7-2 to TRBJ2-1, with 12 bases aligning to TRBD2. The J segment lost 9 bases and the V segment lost 5 bases, leaving 14 bases of the junction unmatched. Germline loops: CDR1 SGHTA, CDR2 FQGNSA. The CDR3 has 17 amino acids. CDR3 amino acids: CASSKGGIGLAGTEQFF. The CDR3 DNA is TGTGCCAGCAGCAAAGGGGGGATTGGACTAGCGGGAACTGAGCAGTTCTTC.

The V gene is TRBV19, the J gene TRBJ1-4; TRBD1 matches 7 bases. Trimming at V came to 6 bases and at J to 8 bases, leaving 12 bases not matched to a gene. The CDR3 contains 15 residues. Per the germline V gene, CDR1 is LNHDA and CDR2 is SQIVND (reference sequence). The CDR3 reads CASRKTTGRGEKLFF. The CDR3 DNA follows: TGTGCCAGTAGGAAGACGACAGGGAGGGGGGAAAAACTGTTTTTT.

The chain carries TRBV3-1 (or the pseudogene TRBV3-2) and TRBJ1-4; D ambiguous. Germline V gene data show CDR1 as LGHDT and CDR2 as YNNKEL (reference sequence). CDR3 length: 15 residues. The V end lost 5 bases, the J end lost 8 bases, and 18 bases lay between the germline ends. CDR3 coding DNA: TGTGCCAGCAGCGCCCGGGGAGGTATGGCCGAAAAACTGTTTTTT. This gives the protein CASSARGGMAEKLFF.

The chain couples TRBV6-2 or TRBV6-3 to TRBJ2-7, with TRBD2 matching 8 bases. In germline, CDR1 is MNHEY, CDR2 SVGEGT. The CDR3 consists of 17 residues. With 4 bases clipped from V and 0 bases from J, the junction kept 11 bases outside the gene matches. The CDR3 DNA follows: TGTGCCAGCAGTTCTACCCGGACTAGCAGACCCTCCTACGAGCAGTACGTC. Translation gives CASSSTRTSRPSYEQYV.

The CDR3, as DNA: TGCGCCAGCAGCTTGGAGGAAGAGAACACTGAAGCTTTCTTT. Translating gives CASSLEEENTEAFF. The chain joins TRBV5-1 to TRBJ1-1; no clear D. CDR1 SGHRS and CDR2 YFSETQ come from the germline V gene. The CDR3 totals 14 residues. Trimming stripped 0 bases from V and 1 base from J, with 7 bases between.

The genes are TRBV6-5 and TRBJ1-4; a weak D match, TRBD1 (5 bases). The V gene lost 6 bases and the J gene lost 6 bases, with 14 bases spanning the gap. CDR1 MNHEY and CDR2 SVGAGI come from the germline V gene. The CDR3 is 14 residues long. The CDR3 protein is CASRETAGYEKLFF. CDR3 DNA: TGTGCCAGCAGAGAGACAGCCGGGTATGAAAAACTGTTTTTT.

The gene calls are TRBV18 and TRBJ2-7; TRBD2 matches at 9 bases. After removal of 4 bases from V and 7 bases from J, the junction contained 8 bases not matched to a gene. There are 14 residues in the CDR3. Looked up from germline, CDR1 is KGHSH and CDR2 is LQKENI. CDR3 residues: CASSRDSLAGEQYF. CDR3 coding DNA: TGTGCCAGCTCACGGGACTCCCTAGCGGGGGAGCAGTACTTC.

The chain couples TRBV6-5 to TRBJ2-7; D perhaps matches TRBD1 (6 bases). Trimming removed 4 bases from V and 3 bases from J, with 13 bases in between. Germline V CDR1 and CDR2: MNHEY, SVGAGI. The length of the CDR3 is 14 residues. The CDR3 DNA reads TGTGCCAGCAGTTCCCCAAACAGGGTCTACGAGCAGTACTTC. Amino acids: CASSSPNRVYEQYF.

This clone is medium-sized. Other DNA sequences of this sample code for an identical CDR3. The rearrangement links TRBV5-1 to TRBJ1-1, with D unclear. This CDR3 is 13 amino acids long. Trimming removed 4 bases at V and 1 base at J, with 8 bases between. Germline V gene lookup returns CDR1 SGHRS and CDR2 YFSETQ. CDR3 bases: TGCGCCAGCAGCCGGGAGGGGAACACTGAAGCTTTCTTT. Translation: CASSREGNTEAFF.

This chain joins TRBV19 and TRBJ2-1, with 12 bases identical to TRBD2. V gave up 3 bases and J gave up 4 bases; unmatched junction bases: 1. Per the germline V gene, CDR1 is LNHDA and CDR2 is SQIVND (reference sequence). This CDR3 has 15 residues. The CDR3 DNA is TGTGCCAGTAGTATGACTAGCGGGAGTTACAATGAGCAGTTCTTC. Translating gives CASSMTSGSYNEQFF.

This chain joins TRBV7-9 and TRBJ1-3, with 7 bases identical to TRBD1. Per germline, CDR1 SEHNR and CDR2 FQNEAQ (reference sequence). The CDR3 extends over 16 amino acids. The V and J ends lost 6 bases and 0 bases, in that order; junction bases with no gene match: 8. The CDR3 spells CASRPPGQLSGNTIYF. The CDR3 coding sequence is TGTGCCAGCAGGCCCCCGGGACAGCTCTCTGGAAACACCATATATTTT.

The V call is TRBV3-1 (or the pseudogene TRBV3-2), the J call TRBJ1-5; 7 nucleotides line up with TRBD1. This CDR3 has 14 residues. Trimming removed 1 base from V and 6 bases from J; junction bases left unmatched: 3. Per germline, CDR1 LGHDT and CDR2 YNNKEL (reference sequence). The CDR3: CASSQGRGPQPQHF. In DNA form, the CDR3 reads TGTGCCAGCAGCCAAGGAAGGGGGCCTCAGCCCCAGCATTTT.

This chain joins TRBV4-1 and TRBJ1-1; the D gene is possibly TRBD1 (6 bases). The CDR3 length is 15 residues. Germline CDR1 MGHRA, CDR2 YSYEKL. Trimming took off 2 bases at V and 4 bases at J, with 14 bases between the two ends. CDR3: CASSQNREVITEAFF. The DNA of the CDR3 is TGCGCCAGCAGCCAAAACAGGGAAGTGATCACTGAAGCTTTCTTT.

The gene calls are TRBV3-1 (or the pseudogene TRBV3-2) and TRBJ2-5, with 7 bases identical to TRBD2. The CDR3 contains 14 residues. Germline CDR1 and CDR2: LGHDT and YNNKEL (reference sequence). J was trimmed by 3 bases and V by 8 bases; bases with no gene match: 9. CDR3 nucleotide sequence: TGTGCCAGCTGGGGGTGGGCGGGGGAAGAGACCCAGTACTTC. Its protein is CASWGWAGEETQYF.

The rearrangement uses TRBV12-3 or TRBV12-4 and TRBJ1-6; 7 bases line up with TRBD1. The CDR3 is 12 residues long. V was pared by 0 bases and J by 14 bases, with 1 base of the junction left unmatched. DNA for the CDR3: TGTGCCAGCAGTTTAGCCCAGGGGGCCCTCCACTTT. The encoded protein is CASSLAQGALHF.

This clone was picked up a small number of times. This rearrangement joins TRBV6-4 to TRBJ2-3; TRBD2 matches at 11 bases. The CDR3 length is 16 residues. V dropped 0 bases and J dropped 4; count of bases not matched to a gene: 3. CDR1 and CDR2 from the germline V gene are MRHNA and SNTAGT. The CDR3 coding sequence is TGTGCCAGCAGTGACTCTGCTAGCGGGGGGCCAGATACGCAGTATTTT. It codes for CASSDSASGGPDTQYF.

The V call is TRBV11-2, the J call TRBJ2-5; D might be TRBD2 (5 bases). CDR3 length equals 13 residues. The germline V gene encodes CDR1 SGHAT and CDR2 FQNNGV. Trimming took 0 bases from V and 3 from J, leaving 5 bases between them. CDR3 DNA: TGTGCCAGCAGCTTAGAGAGGGAAGAGACCCAGTACTTC. Translation gives CASSLEREETQYF.

The V call is TRBV5-6, the J call TRBJ1-3, with D possibly TRBD1 on 6 matching bases. CDR3 length equals 18 residues. V lost 0 bases and J 0 bases, leaving 16 bases between the germline ends. Germline V gene data show CDR1 as SGHDT and CDR2 as YYEEEE. CDR3 bases: TGTGCCAGCAGCTTGGGGCCCGGGGGGGGCCGCTCTGGAAACACCATATATTTT. Its protein is CASSLGPGGGRSGNTIYF.

Worth noting for this clone: Germline is not matched at one junction end, which may reflect a read error. The chain is built from TRBV14 and TRBJ1-4; D unresolved. The CDR3 has 12 residues. Looked up from germline, CDR1 is SGHDN and CDR2 is FVKESK. The CDR3 DNA reads TGTGCCAGCAGCCAAGGAACCGCCAGACCCGTTTTT. This encodes CASSQGTARPVF.